The rows below give T cell receptor beta chains drawn from one sample of a study of blood T cell repertoires in COVID-19. Repertoires were generated with immunoSEQ multiplex PCR, while TCRdb's copy carries only in-frame clones and drops some. The repertoire holds about 28,000 clones, with over 70% as singletons. Sequenced material: peripheral blood. The receptors originated from a woman aged 60-75 years with acute or convalescent COVID-19. Each CDR3 is given with its conserved first and last residue. A D gene is named only where the DNA matches it firmly. Size is stated for part of the rows, as once, few or many counts, or as a class when the clone is expanded.

j_call d_call clone_size v_call cdr3_aa cdr3_nt
TRBJ1-2 TRBD1 - TRBV5-1 CASSFQETGDGYTF TGCGCCAGCAGCTTCCAAGAGACAGGGGATGGCTACACCTTC
TRBJ1-5 - - TRBV19 CASRIQGQSNQPQHF TGTGCCAGTAGGATACAGGGTCAGAGCAATCAGCCCCAGCATTTT
TRBJ1-2 TRBD1 - TRBV3-1/TRBV3-2 CASSPGQGYSRYTF TGTGCCAGCAGCCCCGGACAGGGATATTCACGGTACACCTTC
TRBJ2-7 - - TRBV18 CASSPSAGSLLSNEQYF TGTGCCAGCTCACCAAGCGCGGGGTCCCTACTCTCGAACGAGCAGTACTTC
TRBJ1-5 TRBD1 - TRBV19 CASTAGTGGGGQPQHF TGTGCCAGTACCGCCGGGACAGGGGGCGGGGGACAGCCCCAGCATTTT
TRBJ2-5 TRBD1 - TRBV7-8 CASSLAGTGETQYF TGTGCCAGCAGCTTAGCCGGGACAGGAGAGACCCAGTACTTC
TRBJ1-6 - - TRBV7-2 CASSFRRGNNSPLHF TGTGCCAGCAGCTTCCGGAGAGGGAATAATTCACCCCTCCACTTT
TRBJ1-1 - - TRBV6-5 CASNSWGVNTEAFF TGTGCCAGCAACTCCTGGGGAGTGAACACTGAAGCTTTCTTT
TRBJ1-1 - - TRBV7-2 CASSFLGLGAFF TGTGCCAGCAGCTTTCTCGGGTTAGGAGCTTTCTTT
TRBJ2-6 - - TRBV5-5 CASSSPVSGANVLTF TGTGCCAGCAGCTCCCCGGTATCTGGGGCCAACGTCCTGACTTTC
TRBJ1-1 - - TRBV19 CASSMRQTNTEAFF TGTGCCAGTAGTATGAGGCAGACGAACACTGAAGCTTTCTTT
TRBJ1-1 - - TRBV5-1 CASSISDRRHTEAFF TGCGCCAGCAGCATCTCAGACCGGAGGCACACTGAAGCTTTCTTT
TRBJ2-6 - once TRBV14 CASSRRGTGANVLTF TGTGCCAGCAGCCGAAGGGGCACTGGGGCCAACGTCCTGACTTTC
TRBJ1-5 - - TRBV21-1 CASTNVASQGAHQPQHF TGTGCCAGCACCAATGTAGCTAGTCAGGGGGCTCATCAGCCCCAGCATTTT
TRBJ1-5 - - TRBV2 CASSTSRSNQPQHF TGTGCCAGCAGTACTAGTAGAAGCAATCAGCCCCAGCATTTT
TRBJ2-1 TRBD2 - TRBV3-1/TRBV3-2 CASSQGRGRSNEQFF TGTGCCAGCAGCCAGGGGAGGGGACGGTCCAATGAGCAGTTCTTC
TRBJ1-3 TRBD1 - TRBV7-2 CASSFAIQGAIYF TGTGCCAGCAGCTTCGCTATACAGGGGGCCATATATTTT
TRBJ2-7 - - TRBV6-5 CASSSPSSSSYEQYF TGTGCCAGCAGTTCCCCTAGCTCAAGCTCCTACGAGCAGTACTTC
TRBJ1-2 TRBD1 - TRBV6-4 CASSDFPTGGVWYGYTF TGTGCCAGCAGTGACTTCCCGACAGGGGGGGTTTGGTATGGCTACACCTTC
TRBJ2-1 TRBD1 - TRBV5-1 CASSSTGQVMDEQFF TGCGCCAGCAGCTCAACGGGACAGGTGATGGATGAGCAGTTCTTC
TRBJ2-2 TRBD2 - TRBV28 CASSLWGLAGGPGELFF TGTGCCAGCAGTTTATGGGGACTAGCGGGGGGCCCCGGGGAGCTGTTTTTT
TRBJ2-5 - - TRBV28 CASSLNAGQETQYF TGTGCCAGCAGTTTAAATGCGGGCCAAGAGACCCAGTACTTC
TRBJ2-5 TRBD2 - TRBV11-2 CASSLNSGGTETQYF TGTGCCAGCAGCTTAAATAGCGGGGGGACGGAGACCCAGTACTTC
TRBJ1-6 TRBD1 - TRBV5-1 CASSIRGQGGGYDSPLHF TGCGCCAGCAGCATCAGGGGGCAGGGAGGTGGATATGATTCACCCCTCCACTTT
TRBJ2-7 TRBD1 few TRBV29-1 CSVDLTGFGYEQYF TGCAGCGTTGACCTGACAGGGTTTGGCTACGAGCAGTACTTC
TRBJ1-2 - many TRBV19 CASSRPRMVIRGYTF TGTGCCAGTAGTAGACCGAGGATGGTAATACGGGGCTACACCTTC
TRBJ2-5 TRBD2 once TRBV29-1 CSVGLAPGGETQYF TGCAGCGTCGGACTAGCGCCGGGGGGAGAGACCCAGTACTTC
TRBJ2-3 - - TRBV5-1 CASSLGKPRDRADTQYF TGCGCCAGCAGCTTGGGAAAGCCCAGGGATCGGGCAGATACGCAGTATTTT
TRBJ1-1 TRBD1 - TRBV27 CASSLYGTGGGTEAFF TGTGCCAGCAGTTTATACGGGACAGGGGGAGGGACTGAAGCTTTCTTT
TRBJ2-3 - - TRBV6-1 CASSEVGRTDTQYF TGTGCCAGCAGTGAAGTTGGCAGGACAGATACGCAGTATTTT
TRBJ2-5 - - TRBV12-5 CASGSPRRGQETQYF TGTGCTAGTGGTTCCCCCCGGCGGGGTCAAGAGACCCAGTACTTC
TRBJ2-3 - - TRBV2 CASSEQGSTDTQYF TGTGCCAGCAGTGAACAGGGGAGCACAGATACGCAGTATTTT
TRBJ1-2 - - TRBV28 CASVLGGRTGGYTF TGTGCCAGCGTCCTGGGGGGGCGTACTGGTGGCTACACCTTC
TRBJ1-2 - once TRBV30 CAGGRGKDGYTF TGTGCCGGAGGCAGGGGTAAAGATGGCTACACCTTC
TRBJ1-2 - few TRBV6-6 CASSYGQGRDYGYTF TGTGCCAGCAGTTACGGGCAGGGAAGAGACTATGGCTACACCTTC
TRBJ1-6 - - TRBV9 CASSTSTSRNSPLHF TGTGCCAGCAGCACGTCTACCTCGAGGAATTCACCCCTCCACTTT
TRBJ1-4 - - TRBV19 CASSLLSADEKLFF TGTGCCAGTAGTCTGTTATCGGCGGATGAAAAACTGTTTTTT
TRBJ1-3 - - TRBV3-1/TRBV3-2 CASSQFQGSGNTIYF TGTGCCAGCAGCCAATTCCAGGGGTCTGGAAACACCATATATTTT
TRBJ2-1 - - TRBV10-3 CAISERLALGEQFF TGTGCCATCAGTGAGAGGCTAGCGTTGGGTGAGCAGTTCTTC
TRBJ2-5 TRBD2 - TRBV7-9 CASSVAQTSGGTSETQYF TGTGCCAGCAGCGTCGCTCAGACTAGCGGGGGGACATCGGAGACCCAGTACTTC
TRBJ2-4 TRBD1 - TRBV5-5 CASSPHSGGRNIQYF TGTGCCAGCAGCCCCCACTCAGGGGGTAGGAACATTCAGTACTTC
TRBJ1-2 - - TRBV2 CASSVLAEGYTF TGTGCCAGCAGCGTCCTGGCTGAAGGCTACACCTTC
TRBJ1-2 TRBD1 - TRBV2 CASSRDLTGAYGYTF TGTGCCAGCAGCCGCGATTTGACAGGGGCCTATGGCTACACCTTC
TRBJ2-3 - few TRBV10-1 CASSPGISQTDTQYF TGCGCCAGCAGTCCAGGGATATCCCAGACAGATACGCAGTATTTT
TRBJ1-2 - - TRBV5-6 CASSFRGPNYGYTF TGTGCCAGCAGCTTCAGGGGCCCAAACTATGGCTACACCTTC
TRBJ2-1 TRBD2 - TRBV19 CASKTLFKRGGINEQFF TGTGCCAGCAAAACCCTCTTTAAGCGGGGGGGAATAAATGAGCAGTTCTTC
TRBJ1-3 - - TRBV6-5 CASSLRFSSGNTIYF TGTGCCAGCAGTCTGCGGTTCAGCTCTGGAAACACCATATATTTT
TRBJ1-4 TRBD1 few TRBV3-1/TRBV3-2 CATEDRGQEKLFF TGTGCCACCGAGGACAGGGGGCAAGAAAAACTGTTTTTT
TRBJ2-3 - - TRBV28 CASSPPRSTDTQYF TGTGCCAGCAGTCCCCCGAGGAGCACAGATACGCAGTATTTT
TRBJ2-1 - - TRBV6-5 CASRVGGPLNEQFF TGTGCCAGCAGGGTGGGGGGGCCGCTTAATGAGCAGTTCTTC
TRBJ2-2 - - TRBV30 CAWSVHGGFVSTGELFF TGTGCCTGGAGTGTACATGGGGGGTTTGTCAGCACCGGGGAGCTGTTTTTT
TRBJ2-5 - - TRBV5-1 CASSRGGAGETQYF TGCGCCAGCAGCCGAGGGGGTGCCGGGGAGACCCAGTACTTC
TRBJ2-1 - - TRBV21-1 CASSSRGLEQFF TGTGCCAGCAGCAGTAGGGGGCTGGAGCAGTTCTTC
TRBJ1-5 TRBD1 few TRBV19 CASSKGQGRRDQPQHF TGTGCCAGTAGTAAGGGACAGGGAAGGAGGGATCAGCCCCAGCATTTT
TRBJ2-2 TRBD1 - TRBV5-1 CASSPMIGTGGTGELFF TGCGCCAGCAGCCCCATGATCGGGACAGGGGGCACCGGGGAGCTGTTTTTT
TRBJ1-2 - - TRBV28 CASSLIRGGGPSYGYTF TGTGCCAGCAGTTTAATTCGCGGGGGTGGGCCTTCCTATGGCTACACCTTC
TRBJ1-1 - - TRBV5-1 CASSSIQGRNTEAFF TGCGCCAGCAGCTCGATTCAGGGAAGGAACACTGAAGCTTTCTTT